This entry is about one T cell receptor beta chain. The antigen remains unidentified. Use of 60 Vbeta and 13 Jbeta primers characterized the PCR. Sequenced by immunoSEQ multiplex PCR; TCRdb stores in-frame clones only, minus some. The table includes 150,000 to 200,000 clones, roughly a tenth detected once. Germline CDR1 reads SQVTM; CDR2 reads ANQGSEA. The CDR3 runs 14 residues. The V end lost 6 bases, the J end lost 0 bases, and 14 bases lay between the germline ends. The sample belongs to a study of cytomegalovirus exposure and HLA in healthy donors. Study findings and constraints: Relative to equally common others, HLA-associated TCR beta chains showed greater clonal expansion in a later analysis.

This chain uses TRBV29-1 with TRBJ1-1; TRBD1 might be the D (6 bases). Sequenced input: PBMCs. The receptor was derived from a woman in her 30s in good health and CMV-seropositive. In DNA, the CDR3 is TGCAGCGTAAAGGACAGAAAAGTGAACACTGAAGCTTTCTTT. As protein: CSVKDRKVNTEAFF.